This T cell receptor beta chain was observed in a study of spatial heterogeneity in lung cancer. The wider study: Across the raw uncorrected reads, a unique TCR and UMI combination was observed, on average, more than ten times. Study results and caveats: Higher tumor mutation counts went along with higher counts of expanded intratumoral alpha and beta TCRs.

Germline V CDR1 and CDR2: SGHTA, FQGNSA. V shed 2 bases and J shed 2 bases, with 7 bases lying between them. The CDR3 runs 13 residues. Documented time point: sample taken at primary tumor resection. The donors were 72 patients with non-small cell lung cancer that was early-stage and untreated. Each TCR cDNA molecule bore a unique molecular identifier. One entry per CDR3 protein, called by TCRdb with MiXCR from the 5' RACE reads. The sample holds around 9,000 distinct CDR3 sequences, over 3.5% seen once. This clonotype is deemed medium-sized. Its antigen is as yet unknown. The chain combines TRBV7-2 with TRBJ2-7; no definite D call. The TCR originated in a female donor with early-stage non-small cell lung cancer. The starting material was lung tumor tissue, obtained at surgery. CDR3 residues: CASSLLRTYEQYF. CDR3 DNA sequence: TGTGCCAGCAGCTTATTACGGACCTACGAGCAGTACTTC.